One sample yielded the 4 T cell receptor beta chains listed below, sequenced in a study of cytomegalovirus exposure and HLA in healthy donors listed by TCRdb under 2017. Library preparation used the immunoSEQ multiplex PCR assay. A mixture of 60 forward primers for TCR Vbeta segments and 13 reverse primers for TCR Jbeta segments was used in the multiplex PCR. TCRdb stores this immuneACCESS table with in-frame sequences only. Part of the clones is absent; in the studies checked, under half of the shortfall reflects unresolved V genes, and no reason is known for the rest. Counted in this sample were about 170,000 clones; 77% of them appeared once. Clones ranked in the top ten supply approximately 1.3% of the sample. The sequencing sample was made of PBMCs. The receptors come from a woman aged 30 to 39 in good health and CMV-seropositive.

The chain is built from TRBV19 and TRBJ2-7; D possibly corresponds to TRBD1 (6 bases). Trimming shortened V by 4 bases and J by 4 bases, and 17 bases separated the two germline ends. The CDR3 spans 15 residues. Per germline, CDR1 LNHDA and CDR2 SQIVND (reference sequence). The CDR3 region has the DNA TGTGCCAGTAGTACCCAGGGGTTGGGCCCGTACGAGCAGTACTTC. Residues: CASSTQGLGPYEQYF.

V and J are TRBV11-3 and TRBJ1-1, with no clear D. Germline assignment: CDR1 SGHNT and CDR2 YENEEA. The V end lost 4 bases, the J end lost 8 bases, and 11 bases lay between the germline ends. This CDR3 is 12 amino acids long. The CDR3 sequence: CASSYSLPEAFF. For the CDR3, the DNA is TGTGCCAGCAGCTACTCCCTCCCCGAAGCTTTCTTT.

The chain recombines TRBV5-1 with TRBJ2-7; 8 bases are a match to TRBD2. V lost 7 bases to trimming and J lost 3 bases; unmatched junction nucleotides: 6. In germline, CDR1 is SGHRS, CDR2 YFSETQ. The CDR3 is made up of 13 amino acids. The chain's CDR3 is CASSTSGLYEQYF. CDR3 DNA: TGCGCCAGCTCTACTAGCGGCCTCTACGAGCAGTACTTC.

The CDR3 spells CASSSQRAGGITGELFF. The CDR3 DNA follows: TGTGCCAGCAGCTCCCAACGTGCAGGGGGCATCACCGGGGAGCTGTTTTTT. V gene TRBV5-4 combines with J gene TRBJ2-2; TRBD1 agrees at 8 bases. Germline loops: CDR1 SGHNT, CDR2 YYREEE (reference sequence). The junction had 11 bases not matched to a gene; V was cut back by 3 bases and J by 4 bases. CDR3 size: 17 residues.